A selection of T cell receptor beta chains follows, all from one sample in a study of blood T cell repertoires in COVID-19. Profiling relied on immunoSEQ multiplex PCR, and the TCRdb table lists in-frame clones only, not all of them. This sample has hundreds of thousands of clones; 85% to 90% occur once, and the top ten carry over 0.2%. What was sequenced was peripheral blood. The receptor set was obtained from a woman aged 18-35 years with acute or convalescent COVID-19. CDR3s include the opening cysteine and the closing phenylalanine or tryptophan. The order of the fields is CDR3 protein, V gene, J gene, D gene. A D gene is named only where the DNA matches it firmly.

CDR3 protein: CASSLIGSGNSPLHF
V gene: TRBV27
J gene: TRBJ1-6
D gene: NA

CDR3 protein: CATSDIGQGVYTF
V gene: TRBV24-1
J gene: TRBJ1-2
D gene: TRBD1

CDR3 protein: CSVGLVSSGANVLTF
V gene: TRBV29-1
J gene: TRBJ2-6
D gene: NA

CDR3 protein: CASSRRDRGNIQYF
V gene: TRBV6-5
J gene: TRBJ2-4
D gene: TRBD1

CDR3 protein: CASSSGTGAYEQYF
V gene: TRBV7-9
J gene: TRBJ2-7
D gene: TRBD1

CDR3 protein: CASSWGRAEKLFF
V gene: TRBV5-5
J gene: TRBJ1-4
D gene: NA

CDR3 protein: CASSRTGVNTEAFF
V gene: TRBV13
J gene: TRBJ1-1
D gene: TRBD1

CDR3 protein: CASSPGGGDSGNTIYF
V gene: TRBV5-1
J gene: TRBJ1-3
D gene: NA

CDR3 protein: CASSPLGGNEQFF
V gene: TRBV7-9
J gene: TRBJ2-1
D gene: NA

CDR3 protein: CASSEGYSMNTEAFF
V gene: TRBV6-1
J gene: TRBJ1-1
D gene: NA

CDR3 protein: CSVELGANIEAFF
V gene: TRBV29-1
J gene: TRBJ1-1
D gene: NA

CDR3 protein: CASSRPVGTGGGDEQFF
V gene: TRBV27
J gene: TRBJ2-1
D gene: TRBD1

CDR3 protein: CASRKTDPGELFF
V gene: TRBV18
J gene: TRBJ2-2
D gene: NA

CDR3 protein: CASGRLAEAFF
V gene: TRBV12-5
J gene: TRBJ1-1
D gene: NA

CDR3 protein: CASSTDTYYGYTF
V gene: TRBV19
J gene: TRBJ1-2
D gene: NA

CDR3 protein: CASSSRGRQGDEAFF
V gene: TRBV18
J gene: TRBJ1-1
D gene: TRBD1

CDR3 protein: CATSLMDTYTF
V gene: TRBV15
J gene: TRBJ1-2
D gene: NA

CDR3 protein: CASSDLRLAKNIQYF
V gene: TRBV2
J gene: TRBJ2-4
D gene: NA

CDR3 protein: CASSLDRVVAEAFF
V gene: TRBV18
J gene: TRBJ1-1
D gene: TRBD1

CDR3 protein: CASSDLRGYTEAFF
V gene: TRBV11-2
J gene: TRBJ1-1
D gene: NA

CDR3 protein: CASSQAVNEKLFF
V gene: TRBV5-1
J gene: TRBJ1-4
D gene: NA

CDR3 protein: CASSLEAGKHYGYTF
V gene: TRBV5-1
J gene: TRBJ1-2
D gene: NA

CDR3 protein: CASSLALGGGNSPLHF
V gene: TRBV5-4
J gene: TRBJ1-6
D gene: TRBD1

CDR3 protein: CASSSGQVNTEAFF
V gene: TRBV28
J gene: TRBJ1-1
D gene: TRBD1

CDR3 protein: CASSLGGVRTEAFF
V gene: TRBV5-6
J gene: TRBJ1-1
D gene: NA

CDR3 protein: CASSLGGQGSHEQYF
V gene: TRBV5-6
J gene: TRBJ2-7
D gene: TRBD1

CDR3 protein: CASSLSPPTGDYGYTF
V gene: TRBV5-1
J gene: TRBJ1-2
D gene: TRBD1

CDR3 protein: CASSLMGASVLSGNTIYF
V gene: TRBV7-2
J gene: TRBJ1-3
D gene: NA

CDR3 protein: CASSSSSGELFF
V gene: TRBV13
J gene: TRBJ2-2
D gene: NA

CDR3 protein: CSVSHGYTF
V gene: TRBV29-1
J gene: TRBJ1-2
D gene: NA

CDR3 protein: CASRRTVNTQYF
V gene: TRBV5-8
J gene: TRBJ2-3
D gene: NA

CDR3 protein: CASSQEDINYGYTF
V gene: TRBV14
J gene: TRBJ1-2
D gene: NA

CDR3 protein: CASSVEGAGLTEAFF
V gene: TRBV9
J gene: TRBJ1-1
D gene: TRBD1

CDR3 protein: CALRGLTNYGYTF
V gene: TRBV12-3/TRBV12-4
J gene: TRBJ1-2
D gene: NA

CDR3 protein: CASSLPPGQGYGYTF
V gene: TRBV28
J gene: TRBJ1-2
D gene: TRBD1

CDR3 protein: CASSYAVAHNYGYTF
V gene: TRBV6-6
J gene: TRBJ1-2
D gene: NA

CDR3 protein: CAWRVLSYNSPLHF
V gene: TRBV30
J gene: TRBJ1-6
D gene: NA

CDR3 protein: CASSDRGGSTGELFF
V gene: TRBV6-4
J gene: TRBJ2-2
D gene: TRBD2